A selection of T cell receptor beta chains follows, all from one sample in a study of Graves' ophthalmopathy and Graves' hyperthyroidism. Via MiXCR, TCRdb re-called the multiplex PCR reads, giving one row per CDR3 protein. The sample contains about 180,000 distinct CDR3 sequences, about 40% of which appear only once. Sequencing was carried out using peripheral blood. Receptors originate from a woman between 40 and 50 years old with Graves' ophthalmopathy. Both conserved end residues are part of each CDR3. A D gene is named only where the DNA matches it firmly. Clone size is shown for a subset of rows, as once, few, many or a class of expanded clone.

v_gene: TRBV12-3/TRBV12-4
abundance: many
d_gene: TRBD1
j_gene: TRBJ2-5
CDR3nt: TGTGCCAGCAGTGCGGGACAGGGAAAAGAGACCCAGTACTTC
CDR3aa: CASSAGQGKETQYF

v_gene: TRBV7-2
abundance: -
d_gene: -
j_gene: TRBJ1-6
CDR3nt: TGTGCCACGGGAGGGAACCTGACACCCCTCCACTTT
CDR3aa: CATGGNLTPLHF

v_gene: TRBV27
abundance: -
d_gene: -
j_gene: TRBJ2-7
CDR3nt: TGTGCCAGCAGTGCCCTGGACAAAGAAGGCGAGCAGTACTTC
CDR3aa: CASSALDKEGEQYF

v_gene: TRBV5-8
abundance: -
d_gene: -
j_gene: TRBJ1-1
CDR3nt: TGTGCCAGCAGCTTGGAGACGGCCGCTACTGAAGCTTTCTTT
CDR3aa: CASSLETAATEAFF

v_gene: TRBV7-2
abundance: few
d_gene: -
j_gene: TRBJ2-5
CDR3nt: TGTGCCAGCAGCTTAGCAGGTCTAGCAGAGGAGACCCAGTACTTC
CDR3aa: CASSLAGLAEETQYF

v_gene: TRBV15
abundance: many
d_gene: TRBD1
j_gene: TRBJ1-1
CDR3nt: TGTGCCACCAGCAGTTGGGAGGGGGCGATCACTGAAGCTTTCTTT
CDR3aa: CATSSWEGAITEAFF

v_gene: TRBV30
abundance: -
d_gene: TRBD2
j_gene: TRBJ2-5
CDR3nt: TGTGCCTGGAGTGTACTGGGGGGGACCGAGACCCAGTACTTC
CDR3aa: CAWSVLGGTETQYF

v_gene: TRBV15
abundance: -
d_gene: -
j_gene: TRBJ1-1
CDR3nt: TGTGCCACCAGCAGAGCACTCATGAACACTGAAGCTTTCTTT
CDR3aa: CATSRALMNTEAFF

v_gene: TRBV28
abundance: -
d_gene: TRBD1
j_gene: TRBJ1-1
CDR3nt: TGTGCCAGCAGTGCCCGGGACAGGGAAGTTGGGGTGAACACTGAAGCTTTCTTT
CDR3aa: CASSARDREVGVNTEAFF

v_gene: TRBV20-1
abundance: many
d_gene: TRBD1
j_gene: TRBJ1-3
CDR3nt: TGCAGTGCAGACGGACAGGGGGCTTATGGAAACACCATATATTTT
CDR3aa: CSADGQGAYGNTIYF

v_gene: TRBV27
abundance: once
d_gene: TRBD1
j_gene: TRBJ2-7
CDR3nt: TGTGCCAGCAGTTTTTTGGACAGGGGCGAGCAGTACTTC
CDR3aa: CASSFLDRGEQYF

v_gene: TRBV19
abundance: -
d_gene: -
j_gene: TRBJ2-5
CDR3nt: TGTGCCAGTGGTTCAGCGATCCAAGAGACCCAGTACTTC
CDR3aa: CASGSAIQETQYF

v_gene: TRBV2
abundance: -
d_gene: -
j_gene: TRBJ2-7
CDR3nt: TGTGCCAGCAGCCTAACAGAATACGAGCAGTACTTC
CDR3aa: CASSLTEYEQYF

v_gene: TRBV6-2/TRBV6-3
abundance: -
d_gene: TRBD1
j_gene: TRBJ1-5
CDR3nt: TGTGCCAGCAGTACAGGGGACTCTCAGCCCCAGCATTTT
CDR3aa: CASSTGDSQPQHF

v_gene: TRBV6-5
abundance: many
d_gene: -
j_gene: TRBJ1-1
CDR3nt: TGTACCAGCAGTTACCTTGACAGGTTTGAAGCTTTCTTT
CDR3aa: CTSSYLDRFEAFF

v_gene: TRBV7-2
abundance: -
d_gene: -
j_gene: TRBJ2-4
CDR3nt: TGTGCCAGCAGCTTAGGGGCAGGGGTGGCCAAAAACATTCAGTACTTC
CDR3aa: CASSLGAGVAKNIQYF

v_gene: TRBV6-5
abundance: -
d_gene: -
j_gene: TRBJ2-6
CDR3nt: TGTGCCAGCAGTTTGGACACGGTTGTTTCTGGGGCCAACGTCCTGACTTTC
CDR3aa: CASSLDTVVSGANVLTF

v_gene: TRBV19
abundance: many
d_gene: TRBD1
j_gene: TRBJ1-2
CDR3nt: TGTGCCAGTACACGACAGGGGCTGTACTATGGCTACACCTTC
CDR3aa: CASTRQGLYYGYTF

v_gene: TRBV12-3/TRBV12-4
abundance: many
d_gene: -
j_gene: TRBJ1-5
CDR3nt: TGTGCCAGCGGGAAACAGGGTTATAGCAATCAGCCCCAGCATTTT
CDR3aa: CASGKQGYSNQPQHF

v_gene: TRBV12-3/TRBV12-4
abundance: many
d_gene: TRBD2
j_gene: TRBJ2-1
CDR3nt: TGTGCCAGCAGTTTAGGGGCTAGCGGGAGGTTAAGTGAGCAGTTCTTC
CDR3aa: CASSLGASGRLSEQFF

v_gene: TRBV28
abundance: once
d_gene: -
j_gene: TRBJ2-2
CDR3nt: TGTGCCAGCATTAACTCTGGCGGCACCGGGGAGCTGTTTTTT
CDR3aa: CASINSGGTGELFF

v_gene: TRBV29-1
abundance: many
d_gene: TRBD1
j_gene: TRBJ2-5
CDR3nt: TGCAGCGTCGTAGCGACAGGGTCCGGGGAGACCCAGTACTTC
CDR3aa: CSVVATGSGETQYF

v_gene: TRBV12-3/TRBV12-4
abundance: many
d_gene: TRBD1
j_gene: TRBJ2-7
CDR3nt: TGTGCCAGCAGTTTGGACAGGGGGCCGTATGAGCAGTACTTC
CDR3aa: CASSLDRGPYEQYF

v_gene: TRBV12-3/TRBV12-4
abundance: many
d_gene: -
j_gene: TRBJ1-5
CDR3nt: TGTGCCAGCAGTAATACAGGGACTTCTAATCAGCCCCAGCATTTT
CDR3aa: CASSNTGTSNQPQHF

v_gene: TRBV5-1
abundance: many
d_gene: -
j_gene: TRBJ2-5
CDR3nt: TGCGCCAGCAGCTGGAACCAAGAGACCCAGTACTTC
CDR3aa: CASSWNQETQYF

v_gene: TRBV2
abundance: many
d_gene: TRBD2
j_gene: TRBJ2-2
CDR3nt: TGTGCCAGCAGCGACCCGGGACTAGCGGCGAACACCGGGGAGCTGTTTTTT
CDR3aa: CASSDPGLAANTGELFF

v_gene: TRBV5-5
abundance: many
d_gene: -
j_gene: TRBJ2-2
CDR3nt: TGTGCCAGCAGCTTTGGTCAAAGAGACACCGGGGAGCTGTTTTTT
CDR3aa: CASSFGQRDTGELFF

v_gene: TRBV4-1
abundance: many
d_gene: TRBD1
j_gene: TRBJ1-5
CDR3nt: TGCGCCAGCAGCCAAGGCAGGGGGGAAGGCAATCAGCCCCAGCATTTT
CDR3aa: CASSQGRGEGNQPQHF

v_gene: TRBV7-6
abundance: many
d_gene: -
j_gene: TRBJ2-7
CDR3nt: TGTGCCAGCAGCGATGGGGACGGGCTATACTTC
CDR3aa: CASSDGDGLYF

v_gene: TRBV2
abundance: many
d_gene: -
j_gene: TRBJ1-5
CDR3nt: TGTGCCAGCAGTCGCCAGGGAACTAATAGCAATCAGCCCCAGCATTTT
CDR3aa: CASSRQGTNSNQPQHF

v_gene: TRBV12-3/TRBV12-4
abundance: -
d_gene: -
j_gene: TRBJ1-2
CDR3nt: TGTGCCAGCACGTCCACGGGGGGCTCTGGCTACACCTTC
CDR3aa: CASTSTGGSGYTF

v_gene: TRBV6-2/TRBV6-3
abundance: -
d_gene: TRBD1
j_gene: TRBJ1-1
CDR3nt: TGTGCCAGCAGCCCCTTTTCCAACAGCAGGGGGATGAACACTGAAGCTTTCTTT
CDR3aa: CASSPFSNSRGMNTEAFF

v_gene: TRBV7-2
abundance: many
d_gene: TRBD2
j_gene: TRBJ2-7
CDR3nt: TGTGCCAGCAGCCGATCGTCGGGTAGCGGGCCACACTCCTACGAGCAGTACTTC
CDR3aa: CASSRSSGSGPHSYEQYF

v_gene: TRBV12-3/TRBV12-4
abundance: many
d_gene: TRBD1
j_gene: TRBJ1-1
CDR3nt: TGTGCCAGCAGAAGACAGGGAGGCGCTGAAGCTTTCTTT
CDR3aa: CASRRQGGAEAFF

v_gene: TRBV6-5
abundance: many
d_gene: TRBD1
j_gene: TRBJ1-2
CDR3nt: TGTGCCAGCAGTTACTCTAACAGGGGGCGCGATGGCTACACCTTC
CDR3aa: CASSYSNRGRDGYTF

v_gene: TRBV7-2
abundance: many
d_gene: -
j_gene: TRBJ2-5
CDR3nt: TGTGCCAGCAGCTTAAGGTCAACGCCTCAGACCCAGTACTTC
CDR3aa: CASSLRSTPQTQYF

v_gene: TRBV20-1
abundance: -
d_gene: -
j_gene: TRBJ1-1
CDR3nt: TGCAGTGCTGGGGACCGGACGGTAAACACTGAAGCTTTCTTT
CDR3aa: CSAGDRTVNTEAFF

v_gene: TRBV19
abundance: many
d_gene: -
j_gene: TRBJ1-5
CDR3nt: TGTGCCAGTACCCCCGAGGGCCAGCCCCAGCATTTT
CDR3aa: CASTPEGQPQHF

v_gene: TRBV6-1
abundance: -
d_gene: -
j_gene: TRBJ1-2
CDR3nt: TGTGCCAGCAAGGGGGGGAAGGGGTCCAACTATGGCTACACCTTC
CDR3aa: CASKGGKGSNYGYTF

v_gene: TRBV6-2/TRBV6-3
abundance: many
d_gene: -
j_gene: TRBJ1-1
CDR3nt: TGTGCCAGCAGTCGTCGCGTAGGGGGGAACACTGAAGCTTTCTTT
CDR3aa: CASSRRVGGNTEAFF

v_gene: TRBV28
abundance: many
d_gene: -
j_gene: TRBJ1-6
CDR3nt: TGTGCCAGCAGTTTAAGATTTGTCGGTTCACCCCTCCACTTT
CDR3aa: CASSLRFVGSPLHF

v_gene: TRBV9
abundance: many
d_gene: TRBD1
j_gene: TRBJ2-5
CDR3nt: TGTGCCAGCAAGATTGGGACAGCCTCCTGGGAGACCCAGTACTTC
CDR3aa: CASKIGTASWETQYF

v_gene: TRBV19
abundance: many
d_gene: -
j_gene: TRBJ1-6
CDR3nt: TGTGCCAGTACAGAGTTGCAGCAGTATAATTCACCCCTCCACTTT
CDR3aa: CASTELQQYNSPLHF

v_gene: TRBV19
abundance: many
d_gene: -
j_gene: TRBJ1-1
CDR3nt: TGTGCCAGTATCGGCAGGGTGAACACTGAAGCTTTCTTT
CDR3aa: CASIGRVNTEAFF

v_gene: TRBV7-2
abundance: many
d_gene: TRBD1
j_gene: TRBJ2-5
CDR3nt: TGTGCCAGTAGCCGGGACAGGGAAGAGACCCAGTACTTC
CDR3aa: CASSRDREETQYF

v_gene: TRBV9
abundance: many
d_gene: TRBD1
j_gene: TRBJ2-7
CDR3nt: TGTGCCAGCAGCGAGACCACAGGGGGCATCGACCACGAGCAGTACTTC
CDR3aa: CASSETTGGIDHEQYF

v_gene: TRBV6-1
abundance: -
d_gene: -
j_gene: TRBJ1-3
CDR3nt: TGTGCCAGCAGTAATGGGGGTCACTCTGGAAACACCATATATTTT
CDR3aa: CASSNGGHSGNTIYF

v_gene: TRBV28
abundance: many
d_gene: -
j_gene: TRBJ2-4
CDR3nt: TGTGCCAGCAGTTTCGGCAGCACAATAGCCAAAAACATTCAGTACTTC
CDR3aa: CASSFGSTIAKNIQYF

v_gene: TRBV28
abundance: many
d_gene: -
j_gene: TRBJ2-7
CDR3nt: TGTGCCAGCAGTTACTTTCTTGGTACTTGGTACGAGCAGTACTTC
CDR3aa: CASSYFLGTWYEQYF

v_gene: TRBV4-1
abundance: few
d_gene: -
j_gene: TRBJ2-2
CDR3nt: TGCGCCAGCAGCCAAATAGGGAACACCGGGGAGCTGTTTTTT
CDR3aa: CASSQIGNTGELFF

v_gene: TRBV19
abundance: many
d_gene: -
j_gene: TRBJ1-1
CDR3nt: TGTGCCAGTAGTATAGGAGGGGTGAACACTGAAGCTTTCTTT
CDR3aa: CASSIGGVNTEAFF

v_gene: TRBV9
abundance: many
d_gene: -
j_gene: TRBJ1-2
CDR3nt: TGTGCCAGCAGTGAGCGGGGGGGCGGCTATGGCTACACCTTC
CDR3aa: CASSERGGGYGYTF

v_gene: TRBV6-1
abundance: many
d_gene: TRBD1
j_gene: TRBJ1-2
CDR3nt: TGTGCCAGCAGAATCGGACAGGGGGCTATCTATGGCTACACCTTC
CDR3aa: CASRIGQGAIYGYTF

v_gene: TRBV7-8
abundance: many
d_gene: TRBD1
j_gene: TRBJ1-1
CDR3nt: TGTGCCAGCAGCCTGCCGCCTCCGGGACAGGGGAACACTGAAGCTTCCTTT
CDR3aa: CASSLPPPGQGNTEASF

v_gene: TRBV15
abundance: -
d_gene: -
j_gene: TRBJ2-1
CDR3nt: TGTGCCACCAGCGATGAGGTGGATGAGCAGTTCTTC
CDR3aa: CATSDEVDEQFF

v_gene: TRBV6-2/TRBV6-3
abundance: -
d_gene: -
j_gene: TRBJ2-7
CDR3nt: TGTGCCAGCAGTCGGCCAGCTTCTTTCTACGAGCAGTACTTC
CDR3aa: CASSRPASFYEQYF

v_gene: TRBV2
abundance: few
d_gene: -
j_gene: TRBJ2-7
CDR3nt: TGTGCCAGCAGGGCAGCCTACGAGCAGTACTTC
CDR3aa: CASRAAYEQYF

v_gene: TRBV12-3/TRBV12-4
abundance: many
d_gene: TRBD1
j_gene: TRBJ2-7
CDR3nt: TGTGCCAGCAGGTCCGGACAGGGTGTCTACGAGCAGTACTTC
CDR3aa: CASRSGQGVYEQYF

v_gene: TRBV6-5
abundance: -
d_gene: TRBD1
j_gene: TRBJ1-2
CDR3nt: TGTGCCAGCAGTTCCCCAAACAGGGGGCGCAACGGCTACACCTTC
CDR3aa: CASSSPNRGRNGYTF

v_gene: TRBV28
abundance: -
d_gene: -
j_gene: TRBJ1-2
CDR3nt: TGTGCCAGCAGTTTAGATCGTTCCCACTATGGCTACACCTTC
CDR3aa: CASSLDRSHYGYTF